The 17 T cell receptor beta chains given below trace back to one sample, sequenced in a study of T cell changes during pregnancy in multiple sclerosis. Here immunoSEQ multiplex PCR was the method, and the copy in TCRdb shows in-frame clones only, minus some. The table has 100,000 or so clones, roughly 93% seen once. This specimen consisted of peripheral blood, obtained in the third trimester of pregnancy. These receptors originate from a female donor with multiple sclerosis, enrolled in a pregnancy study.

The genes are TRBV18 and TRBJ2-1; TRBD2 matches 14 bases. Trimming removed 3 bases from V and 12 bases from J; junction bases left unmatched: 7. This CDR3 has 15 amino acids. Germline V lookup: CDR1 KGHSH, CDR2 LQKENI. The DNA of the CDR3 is TGTGCCAGCTCACCGGGACTAGCGGGAGAGTTCGGGCAGTTCTTC. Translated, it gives CASSPGLAGEFGQFF.

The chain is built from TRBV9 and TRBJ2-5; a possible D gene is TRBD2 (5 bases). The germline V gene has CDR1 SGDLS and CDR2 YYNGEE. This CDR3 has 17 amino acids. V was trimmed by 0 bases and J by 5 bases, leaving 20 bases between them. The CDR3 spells CASSVEPTPRGAETQYF. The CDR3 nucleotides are TGTGCCAGCAGCGTAGAACCAACACCCCGGGGAGCGGAGACCCAGTACTTC.

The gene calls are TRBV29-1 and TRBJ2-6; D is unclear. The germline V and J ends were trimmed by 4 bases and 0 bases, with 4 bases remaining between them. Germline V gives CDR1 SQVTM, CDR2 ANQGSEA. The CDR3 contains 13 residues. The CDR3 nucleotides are TGCAGCGTTGGCAGCTCTGGGGCCAACGTCCTGACTTTC. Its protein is CSVGSSGANVLTF.

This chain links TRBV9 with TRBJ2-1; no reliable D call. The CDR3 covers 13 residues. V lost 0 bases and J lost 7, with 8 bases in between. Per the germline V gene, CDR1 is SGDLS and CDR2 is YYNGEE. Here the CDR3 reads CASSVGTWNEQFF. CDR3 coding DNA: TGTGCCAGCAGCGTAGGAACTTGGAATGAGCAGTTCTTC. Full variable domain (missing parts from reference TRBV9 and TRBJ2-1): DSGVTQTPKHLITATGQRVTLRCSPRSGDLSVYWYQQSLDQGLQFLIQYYNGEERAKGNILERFSAQQFPDLHSELNLSSLELGDSALYFCASSVGTWNEQFFGPGTRLTVL.

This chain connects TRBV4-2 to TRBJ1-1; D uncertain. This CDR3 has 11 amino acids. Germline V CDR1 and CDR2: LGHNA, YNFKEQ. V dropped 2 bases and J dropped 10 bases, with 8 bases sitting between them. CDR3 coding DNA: TGTGCCAGCAGCCAACAAACGAGAGCTTTCTTT. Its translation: CASSQQTRAFF.

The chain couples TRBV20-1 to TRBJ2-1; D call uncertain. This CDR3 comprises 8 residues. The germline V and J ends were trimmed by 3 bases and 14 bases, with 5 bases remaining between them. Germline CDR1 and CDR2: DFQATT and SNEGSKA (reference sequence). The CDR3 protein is CSASNKFF. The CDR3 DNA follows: TGCAGTGCTAGTAATAAGTTCTTC.

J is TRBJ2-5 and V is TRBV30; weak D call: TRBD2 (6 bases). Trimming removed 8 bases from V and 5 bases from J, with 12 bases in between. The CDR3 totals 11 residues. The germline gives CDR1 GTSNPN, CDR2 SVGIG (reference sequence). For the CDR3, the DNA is TGTGCCACTACGGGGGAGGAGACCCAGTACTTC. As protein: CATTGEETQYF.

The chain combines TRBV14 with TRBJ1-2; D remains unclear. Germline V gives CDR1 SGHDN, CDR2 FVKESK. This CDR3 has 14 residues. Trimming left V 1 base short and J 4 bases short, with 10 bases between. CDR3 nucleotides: TGTGCCAGCAGCCAAGCCCTGGGCAGCTATGGCTACACCTTC. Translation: CASSQALGSYGYTF.

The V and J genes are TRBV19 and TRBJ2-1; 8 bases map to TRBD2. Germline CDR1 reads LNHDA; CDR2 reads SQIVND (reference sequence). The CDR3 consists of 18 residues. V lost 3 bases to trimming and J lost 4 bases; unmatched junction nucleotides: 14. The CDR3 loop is CASSMGAAGGFGYNEQFF. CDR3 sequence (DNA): TGTGCCAGTAGTATGGGTGCGGCGGGAGGTTTTGGTTACAATGAGCAGTTCTTC. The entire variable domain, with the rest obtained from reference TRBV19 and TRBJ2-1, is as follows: DGGITQSPKYLFRKEGQNVTLSCEQNLNHDAMYWYRQDPGQGLRLIYYSQIVNDFQKGDIAEGYSVSREKKESFPLTVTSAQKNPTAFYLCASSMGAAGGFGYNEQFFGPGTRLTVL.

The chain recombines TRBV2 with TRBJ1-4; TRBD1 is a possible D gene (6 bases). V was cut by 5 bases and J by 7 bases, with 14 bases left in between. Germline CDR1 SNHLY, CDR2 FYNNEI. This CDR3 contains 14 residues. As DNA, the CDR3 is TGTGCCAGCAGTCACAGGGTTAGCCTTGAAAAACTGTTTTTT. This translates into CASSHRVSLEKLFF.

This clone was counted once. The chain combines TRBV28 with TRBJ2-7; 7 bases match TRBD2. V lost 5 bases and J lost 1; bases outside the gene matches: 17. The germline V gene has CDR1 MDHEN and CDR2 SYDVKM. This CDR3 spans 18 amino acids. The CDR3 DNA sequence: TGTGCCAGCAGTCGCTTAGCAGCAACATTCGGGGGGTCCTACGAGCAGTACTTC. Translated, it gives CASSRLAATFGGSYEQYF. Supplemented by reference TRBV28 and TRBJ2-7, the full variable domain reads DVKVTQSSRYLVKRTGEKVFLECVQDMDHENMFWYRQDPGLGLRLIYFSYDVKMKEKGDIPEGYSVSREKKERFSLILESASTNQTSMYLCASSRLAATFGGSYEQYFGPGTRLTVT.

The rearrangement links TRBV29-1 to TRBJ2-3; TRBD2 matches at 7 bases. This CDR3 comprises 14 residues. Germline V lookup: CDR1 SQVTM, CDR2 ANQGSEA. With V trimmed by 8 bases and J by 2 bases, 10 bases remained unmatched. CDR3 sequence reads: CSLSPTSATDTQYF. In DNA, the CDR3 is TGCAGCCTCTCCCCCACTAGCGCCACAGATACGCAGTATTTT.

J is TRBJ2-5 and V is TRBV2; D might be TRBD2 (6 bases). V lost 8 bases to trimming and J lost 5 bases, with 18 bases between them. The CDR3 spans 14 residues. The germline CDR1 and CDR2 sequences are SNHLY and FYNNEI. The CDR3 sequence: CASLVWGAGETQYF. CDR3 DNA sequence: TGTGCCAGCTTAGTCTGGGGCGCGGGGGAGACCCAGTACTTC.

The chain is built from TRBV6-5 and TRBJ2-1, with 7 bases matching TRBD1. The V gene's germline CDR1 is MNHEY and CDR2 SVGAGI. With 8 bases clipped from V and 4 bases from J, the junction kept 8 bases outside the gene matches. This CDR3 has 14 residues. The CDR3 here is CASATGAEYNEQFF. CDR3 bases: TGTGCCAGCGCCACAGGGGCCGAATACAATGAGCAGTTCTTC.

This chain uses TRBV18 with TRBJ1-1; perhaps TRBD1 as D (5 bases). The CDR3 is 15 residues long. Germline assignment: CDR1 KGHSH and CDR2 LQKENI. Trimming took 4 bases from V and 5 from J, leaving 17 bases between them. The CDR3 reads CASSLGSGGKTEAFF. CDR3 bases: TGTGCCAGCTCACTGGGTTCTGGGGGGAAGACTGAAGCTTTCTTT.

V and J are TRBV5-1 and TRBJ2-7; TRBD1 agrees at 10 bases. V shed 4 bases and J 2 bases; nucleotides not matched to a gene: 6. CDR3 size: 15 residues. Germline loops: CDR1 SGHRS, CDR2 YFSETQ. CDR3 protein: CASSPRTGGTYEQYF. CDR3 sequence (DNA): TGCGCCAGCAGCCCCCGGACAGGGGGGACCTACGAGCAGTACTTC.

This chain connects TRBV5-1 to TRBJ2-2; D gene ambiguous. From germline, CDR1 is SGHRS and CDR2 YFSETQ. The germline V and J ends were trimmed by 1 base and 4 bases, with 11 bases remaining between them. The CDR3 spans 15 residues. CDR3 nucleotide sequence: TGCGCCAGCAGCTTGAATACCTACCGCACCGGGGAGCTGTTTTTT. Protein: CASSLNTYRTGELFF.